The 18 T cell receptor beta chains in this list originate from one sample, sequenced in a study of shared clonotypes between healthy human individuals. The method was immunoSEQ multiplex PCR; TCRdb's version includes in-frame clones alone and lacks a portion of them. The data hold about 2.4 million clones, with over 85% observed a single time. Sequenced input: naive CD4+ T cells from PBMCs. Subset reported: CD45RA+ positively selected. These receptors were obtained from a man younger than 35 in good health. Some clones in this sample may be carry-over from other donors' samples.

The chain employs TRBV18 and TRBJ2-3, with 9 bases aligning to TRBD2. With 3 bases clipped from V and 2 bases from J, the junction kept 6 bases outside the gene matches. The CDR3 extends over 16 amino acids. Germline V gene data show CDR1 as KGHSH and CDR2 as LQKENI. The DNA of the CDR3 is TGTGCCAGCTCACCCTTTAGCGGGAGTTTCACAGATACGCAGTATTTT. It encodes CASSPFSGSFTDTQYF.

The chain links TRBV28 to TRBJ2-3; 8 bases agree with TRBD2. The V segment lost 10 bases and the J segment 9 bases; nucleotides outside the gene matches: 15. The CDR3 is made up of 14 amino acids. Germline CDR1 reads MDHEN; CDR2 reads SYDVKM. CDR3 DNA: TGTGCCACCAGGGAGCGGGAGAAACATAAAACGCAGTATTTT. Its protein product is CATREREKHKTQYF.

The chain combines TRBV10-3 with TRBJ2-7, with TRBD2 matching 9 bases. Germline V lookup: CDR1 ENHRY, CDR2 SYGVKD. The CDR3 totals 15 residues. V lost 6 bases and J lost 0; bases outside the gene matches: 6. The CDR3 DNA sequence: TGTGCCATCAGAAGTGCGGGAGGGAGCTCCTACGAGCAGTACTTC. Residues: CAIRSAGGSSYEQYF.

In this sample, this clone turned up once. The chain is built from TRBV7-8 and TRBJ2-3, with D maybe TRBD1 (6 bases). Trimming took 5 bases from V and 1 from J, leaving 22 bases between them. This CDR3 comprises 18 residues. Germline values: CDR1 SGHVS, CDR2 FQNEAQ. This CDR3 is CASSTRPGTTVGTDTQYF. CDR3 coding DNA: TGTGCCAGCAGCACCAGACCCGGGACAACCGTAGGCACAGATACGCAGTATTTT.

The chain links TRBV28 to TRBJ1-6; D is ambiguous. V lost 2 bases and J lost 10, with 12 bases in between. The CDR3 spans 14 residues. The germline gives CDR1 MDHEN, CDR2 SYDVKM. The CDR3 sequence: CASSLVQRISPLHF. DNA of the CDR3: TGTGCCAGCAGTTTAGTACAGAGGATCTCACCCCTCCACTTT.

V is TRBV28 and J is TRBJ2-1, with D perhaps TRBD2 (5 bases). Germline V lookup: CDR1 MDHEN, CDR2 SYDVKM. Trimming stripped 2 bases from V and 3 bases from J, with 14 bases between. This CDR3 has 16 residues. CDR3 sequence: CASSLDSSRYYNEQFF. Here the CDR3 DNA reads TGTGCCAGCAGTTTAGATTCTAGCAGGTACTACAATGAGCAGTTCTTC.

In DNA form, the CDR3 reads TGTGCCACCTCCGACAGGCAGAACACTGAAGCTTTCTTT. The encoded protein is CATSDRQNTEAFF. V usage is TRBV10-3 and J usage is TRBJ1-1; D may be TRBD1 (6 bases). V gave up 10 bases and J gave up 1 base, with 13 bases separating them. The CDR3 loop spans 13 amino acids. CDR1 ENHRY and CDR2 SYGVKD come from the germline V gene.

The chain uses TRBV6-1 and TRBJ2-7, with 8 bases identical to TRBD2. Per the germline V gene, CDR1 is MNHNS and CDR2 is SASEGT. The length of the CDR3 is 15 residues. V dropped 3 bases and J dropped 4; count of bases not matched to a gene: 8. The CDR3 is CASSEASGFSYEQYF. The CDR3 region has the DNA TGTGCCAGCAGTGAGGCTAGCGGGTTTTCTTACGAGCAGTACTTC.

This chain uses TRBV18 with TRBJ2-2; no firm D call. The CDR3 is made up of 14 amino acids. V was cut by 2 bases and J by 7 bases, with 11 bases left in between. The germline CDR1 and CDR2 sequences are KGHSH and LQKENI. Written as DNA, the CDR3 is TGTGCCAGCTCACCAGACGTAGTGGTCGGGGAGCTGTTTTTT. It encodes CASSPDVVVGELFF.

The chain carries TRBV28 and TRBJ1-3; no definite D call. V was pared by 6 bases and J by 8 bases, with 14 bases between. Looked up from germline, CDR1 is MDHEN and CDR2 is SYDVKM. This CDR3 contains 13 residues. CDR3 DNA sequence: TGTGCCAGCAGAACGGACGGTTTCGACACCATATATTTT. This codes for CASRTDGFDTIYF.

The chain joins TRBV25-1 to TRBJ2-1; no reliable D call. The CDR3 contains 10 residues. V gave up 3 bases and J gave up 10 bases, with 4 bases separating them. Germline values: CDR1 MGHDK, CDR2 SYGVNS. The CDR3 DNA sequence: TGTGCCAGCAGTGAGAGAGAGCAGTTCTTC. Its translation is CASSEREQFF.

CDR3 residues: CASSNSNQPQHF. The CDR3 DNA follows: TGTGCCAGTAGTAATAGCAATCAGCCCCAGCATTTT. The chain uses TRBV19 and TRBJ1-5; D is unclear. This CDR3 spans 12 amino acids. The germline V gene has CDR1 LNHDA and CDR2 SQIVND (reference sequence). Trimming took off 4 bases at V and 0 bases at J, with 1 base between the two ends.

The chain has TRBV11-2 and TRBJ2-3, with D perhaps TRBD2 (6 bases). Trimming took 1 base from V and 4 from J, leaving 12 bases between them. The CDR3 has 15 amino acids. The germline V gene has CDR1 SGHAT and CDR2 FQNNGV. This chain's CDR3 is CASSLAGVGSDTQYF. The DNA of the CDR3 is TGTGCCAGCAGCTTAGCGGGAGTTGGCTCAGATACGCAGTATTTT. Variable domain in full (rest from reference TRBV11-2 and TRBJ2-3): EAGVAQSPRYKIIEKRQSVAFWCNPISGHATLYWYQQILGQGPKLLIQFQNNGVVDDSQLPKDRFSAERLKGVDSTLKIQPAKLEDSAVYLCASSLAGVGSDTQYFGPGTRLTVL.

CDR3 nucleotides: TGTGCCAGCAGTTACCAACGGACGGGAGCCTACGAGCAGTACTTC. Translation gives CASSYQRTGAYEQYF. The chain joins TRBV6-5 to TRBJ2-7; D perhaps matches TRBD2 (6 bases). This CDR3 has 15 amino acids. The germline gives CDR1 MNHEY, CDR2 SVGAGI. V was pared by 2 bases and J by 2 bases, with 13 bases between.

The chain links TRBV19 to TRBJ2-7; TRBD2 is a possible D gene (6 bases). This CDR3 region has 14 residues. V was cut by 5 bases and J by 9 bases, with 20 bases left in between. Germline V gives CDR1 LNHDA, CDR2 SQIVND (reference sequence). CDR3 region: CASSPQGLYPSQYF. CDR3 DNA sequence: TGTGCCAGTAGTCCTCAGGGACTCTATCCCTCGCAGTACTTC.

The V gene is TRBV5-1, the J gene TRBJ2-1; perhaps TRBD2 as D (5 bases). V lost 4 bases and J lost 2, with 16 bases in between. Looked up from germline, CDR1 is SGHRS and CDR2 is YFSETQ. The CDR3 has 16 amino acids. CDR3 sequence reads: CASSPGSGGTYNEQFF. The CDR3 nucleotides read TGCGCCAGCAGCCCGGGGAGCGGAGGCACCTACAATGAGCAGTTCTTC.

The chain carries TRBV11-3 and TRBJ2-1, with TRBD2 identical over 9 bases. The junction had 12 bases not matched to a gene; V was cut back by 8 bases and J by 7 bases. Germline values: CDR1 SGHNT, CDR2 YENEEA. The CDR3 runs to 15 residues. As DNA, the CDR3 is TGTGCCAGCGCCCCGGGACTAGCTTCTTCAAATGAGCAGTTCTTC. This encodes CASAPGLASSNEQFF. Full variable domain (remainder filled in from reference TRBV11-3 and TRBJ2-1): EAGVVQSPRYKIIEKKQPVAFWCNPISGHNTLYWYLQNLGQGPELLIRYENEEAVDDSQLPKDRFSAERLKGVDSTLKIQPAELGDSAVYLCASAPGLASSNEQFFGPGTRLTVL.

The genes are TRBV5-1 and TRBJ2-3; perhaps TRBD2 as D (6 bases). V was clipped by 1 base and J by 0 bases, with 9 bases between them. CDR1 is SGHRS and CDR2 is YFSETQ in the germline V gene. The CDR3 covers 15 residues. The DNA of the CDR3 is TGCGCCAGCAGCTTGACTAGCTCTAGCACAGATACGCAGTATTTT. Its protein product is CASSLTSSSTDTQYF.